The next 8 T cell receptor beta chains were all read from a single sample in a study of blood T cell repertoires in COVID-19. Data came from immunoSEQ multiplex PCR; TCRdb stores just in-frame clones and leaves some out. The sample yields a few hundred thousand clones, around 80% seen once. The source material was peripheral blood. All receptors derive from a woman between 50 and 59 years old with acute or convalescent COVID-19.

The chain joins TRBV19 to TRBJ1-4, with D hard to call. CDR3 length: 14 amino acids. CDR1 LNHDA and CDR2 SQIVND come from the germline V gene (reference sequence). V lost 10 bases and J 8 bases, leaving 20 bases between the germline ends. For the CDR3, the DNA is TGTGCCACGTCTCTGGGCCTTAATGGAGAAAAACTGTTTTTT. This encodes CATSLGLNGEKLFF.

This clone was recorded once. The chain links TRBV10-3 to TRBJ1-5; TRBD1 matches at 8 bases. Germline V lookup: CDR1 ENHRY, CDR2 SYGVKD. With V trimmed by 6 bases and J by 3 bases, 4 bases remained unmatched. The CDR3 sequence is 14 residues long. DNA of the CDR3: TGTGCCATCAGCCCACAGGGGGACAATCAGCCCCAGCATTTT. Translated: CAISPQGDNQPQHF.

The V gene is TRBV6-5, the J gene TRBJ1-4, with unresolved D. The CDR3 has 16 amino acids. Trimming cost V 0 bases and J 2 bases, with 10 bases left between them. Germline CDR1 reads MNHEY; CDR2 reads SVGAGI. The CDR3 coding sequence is TGTGCCAGCAGTTACTCCTTAAGTCAGACTAATGAAAAACTGTTTTTT. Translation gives CASSYSLSQTNEKLFF.

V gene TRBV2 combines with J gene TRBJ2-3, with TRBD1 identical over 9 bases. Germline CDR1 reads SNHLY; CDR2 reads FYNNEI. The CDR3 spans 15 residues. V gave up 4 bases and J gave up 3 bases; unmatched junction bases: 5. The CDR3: CASSAETGGTDTQYF. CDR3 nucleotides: TGTGCCAGCAGTGCTGAGACAGGGGGGACAGATACGCAGTATTTT.

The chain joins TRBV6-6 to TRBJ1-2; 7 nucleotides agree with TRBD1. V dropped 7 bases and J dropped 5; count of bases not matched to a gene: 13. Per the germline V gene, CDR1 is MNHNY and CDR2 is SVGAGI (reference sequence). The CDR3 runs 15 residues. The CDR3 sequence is CASNPQGTAPYGYTF. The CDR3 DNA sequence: TGTGCCAGCAACCCCCAAGGGACAGCTCCTTATGGCTACACCTTC.

The CDR3 protein is CASRPTGVTEAFF. CDR3 sequence (DNA): TGTGCCAGCAGACCGACAGGGGTCACTGAAGCTTTCTTT. The chain couples TRBV2 to TRBJ1-1; 8 positions agree with TRBD1. Germline trimming cut 6 bases from V and 4 bases from J; bases unmatched to any gene: 4. The CDR3 runs 13 residues. Germline-derived CDR1 and CDR2 are SNHLY and FYNNEI.

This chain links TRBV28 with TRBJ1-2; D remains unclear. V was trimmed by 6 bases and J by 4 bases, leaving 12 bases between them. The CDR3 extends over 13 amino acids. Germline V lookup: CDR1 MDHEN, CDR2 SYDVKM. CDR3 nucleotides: TGTGCCAGCAGCCTACCTCTTTCCTATGGCTACACCTTC. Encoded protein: CASSLPLSYGYTF.

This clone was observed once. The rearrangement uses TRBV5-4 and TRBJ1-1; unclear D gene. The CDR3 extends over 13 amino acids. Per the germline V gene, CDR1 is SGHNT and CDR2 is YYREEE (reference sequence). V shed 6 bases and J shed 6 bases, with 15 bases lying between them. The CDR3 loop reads CASTTEVGAEAFF. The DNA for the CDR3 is TGTGCCAGCACCACCGAGGTCGGGGCTGAAGCTTTCTTT.